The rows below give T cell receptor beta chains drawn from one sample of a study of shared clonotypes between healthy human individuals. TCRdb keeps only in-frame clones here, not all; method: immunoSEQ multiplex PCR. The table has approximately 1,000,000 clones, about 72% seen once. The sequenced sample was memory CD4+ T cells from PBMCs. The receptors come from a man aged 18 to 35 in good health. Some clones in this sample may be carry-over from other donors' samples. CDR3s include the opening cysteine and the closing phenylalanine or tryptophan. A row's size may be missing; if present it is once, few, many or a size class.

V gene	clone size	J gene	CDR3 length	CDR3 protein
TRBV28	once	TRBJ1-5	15	CASSDHTGAGQPQHF
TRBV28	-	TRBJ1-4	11	CASSSTTKLFF
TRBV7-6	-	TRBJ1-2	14	CASSLLQANYGYTF
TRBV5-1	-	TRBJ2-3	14	CASSLQGGGDTQYF
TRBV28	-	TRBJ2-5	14	CASSTTRGGETQYF
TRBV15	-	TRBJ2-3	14	CATALAGGIDTQYF
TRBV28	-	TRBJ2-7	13	CASYDRGRYEQYF
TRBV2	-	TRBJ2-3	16	CASTSRRSGGADTQYF
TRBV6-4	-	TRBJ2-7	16	CASSGNIHWSSYEQYF
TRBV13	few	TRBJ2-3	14	CASSPWASTDTQYF
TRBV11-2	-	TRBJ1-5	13	CASSSHLSSPQHF
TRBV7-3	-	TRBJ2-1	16	CASSNGQGRMVNEQFF
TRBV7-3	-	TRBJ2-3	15	CASSFDRFSTDTQYF
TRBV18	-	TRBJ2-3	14	CASSLAASTDTQYF
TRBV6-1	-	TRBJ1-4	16	CASRERDGMGDEKLFF
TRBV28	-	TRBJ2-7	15	CASSFGGVGEPEQYF
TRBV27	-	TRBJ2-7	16	CASSLRSQARTYEQYF
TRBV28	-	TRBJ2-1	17	CASSLAPGTSGRNEQFF
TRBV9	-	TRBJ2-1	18	CASSVLAGISPIRDEQFF
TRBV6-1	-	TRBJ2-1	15	CASSGTSGSGDEQLF
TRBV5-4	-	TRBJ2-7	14	CASSNYYTEYEQYF
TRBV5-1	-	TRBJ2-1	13	CASSSQGTNEQFF
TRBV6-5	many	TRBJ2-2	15	CASSLRGVGAGELFF
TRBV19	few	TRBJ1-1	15	CASSIDLAGGTEAFF
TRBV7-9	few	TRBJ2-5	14	CASSLGLAQETQYF
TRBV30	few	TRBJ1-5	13	CAWSGVGGQPQHF
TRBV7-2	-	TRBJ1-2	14	CASSPTGEPYGYTF
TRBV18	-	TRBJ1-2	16	CASSPIGGHLRDGYTF
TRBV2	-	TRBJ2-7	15	CASSEARLEGYEQYF
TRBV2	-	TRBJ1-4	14	CATSRQGVNEKLFF
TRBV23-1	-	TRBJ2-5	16	CASSQPDSTGRKTQYF
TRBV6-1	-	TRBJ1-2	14	CASSFGVANYGYTF